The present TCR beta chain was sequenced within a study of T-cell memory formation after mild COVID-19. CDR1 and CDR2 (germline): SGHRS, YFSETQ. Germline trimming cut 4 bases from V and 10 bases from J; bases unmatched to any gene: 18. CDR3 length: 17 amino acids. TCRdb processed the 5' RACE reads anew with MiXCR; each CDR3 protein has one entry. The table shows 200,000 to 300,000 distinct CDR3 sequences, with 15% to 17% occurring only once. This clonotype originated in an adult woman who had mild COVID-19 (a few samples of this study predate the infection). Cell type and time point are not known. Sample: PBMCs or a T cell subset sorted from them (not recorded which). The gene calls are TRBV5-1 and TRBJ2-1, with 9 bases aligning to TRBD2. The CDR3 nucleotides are TGCGCCAGCAGCGAAGGGCAGTGGCCGGGACTAGCCAGCGAGCAGTTCTTC. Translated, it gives CASSEGQWPGLASEQFF.